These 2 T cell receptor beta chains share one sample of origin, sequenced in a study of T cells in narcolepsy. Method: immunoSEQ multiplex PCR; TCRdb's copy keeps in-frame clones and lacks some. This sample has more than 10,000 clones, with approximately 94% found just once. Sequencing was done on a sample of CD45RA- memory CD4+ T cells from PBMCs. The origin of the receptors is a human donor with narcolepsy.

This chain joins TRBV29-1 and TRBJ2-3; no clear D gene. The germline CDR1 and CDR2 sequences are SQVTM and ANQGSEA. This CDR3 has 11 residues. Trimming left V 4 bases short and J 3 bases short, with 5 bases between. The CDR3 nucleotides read TGCAGCGTTGCCCGAACAGATACGCAGTATTTT. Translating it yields CSVARTDTQYF.

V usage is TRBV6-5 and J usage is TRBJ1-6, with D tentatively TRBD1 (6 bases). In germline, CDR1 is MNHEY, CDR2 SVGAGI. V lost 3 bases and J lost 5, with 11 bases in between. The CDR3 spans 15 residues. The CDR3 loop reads CASSYSGGDNSPLHF. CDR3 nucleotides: TGTGCCAGCAGTTATTCTGGGGGCGATAATTCACCCCTCCACTTT.